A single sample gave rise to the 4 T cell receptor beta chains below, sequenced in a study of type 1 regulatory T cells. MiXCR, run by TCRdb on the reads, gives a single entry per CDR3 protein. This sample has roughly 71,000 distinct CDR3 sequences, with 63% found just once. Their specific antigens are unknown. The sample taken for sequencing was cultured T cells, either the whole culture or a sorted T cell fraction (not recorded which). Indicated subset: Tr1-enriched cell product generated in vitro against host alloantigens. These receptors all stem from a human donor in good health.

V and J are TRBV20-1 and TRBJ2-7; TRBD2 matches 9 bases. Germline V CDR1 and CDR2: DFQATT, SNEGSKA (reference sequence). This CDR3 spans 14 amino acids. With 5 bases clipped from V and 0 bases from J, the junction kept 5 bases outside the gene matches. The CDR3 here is CSARLAGTSYEQYF. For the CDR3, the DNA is TGCAGTGCTCGTCTAGCGGGGACCTCCTACGAGCAGTACTTC.

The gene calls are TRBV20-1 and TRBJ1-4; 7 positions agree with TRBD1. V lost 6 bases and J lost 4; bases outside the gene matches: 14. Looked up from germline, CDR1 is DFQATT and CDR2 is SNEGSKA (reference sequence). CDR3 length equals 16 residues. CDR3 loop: CSAVVPSGTDNEKLFF. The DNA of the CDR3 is TGCAGTGCCGTAGTCCCCTCCGGGACAGATAATGAAAAACTGTTTTTT.

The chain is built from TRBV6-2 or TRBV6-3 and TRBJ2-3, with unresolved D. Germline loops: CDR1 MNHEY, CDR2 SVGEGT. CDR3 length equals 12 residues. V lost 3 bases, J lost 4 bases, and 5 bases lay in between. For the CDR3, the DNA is TGTGCCAGCAGTTATCATCCAGATACGCAGTATTTT. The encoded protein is CASSYHPDTQYF.

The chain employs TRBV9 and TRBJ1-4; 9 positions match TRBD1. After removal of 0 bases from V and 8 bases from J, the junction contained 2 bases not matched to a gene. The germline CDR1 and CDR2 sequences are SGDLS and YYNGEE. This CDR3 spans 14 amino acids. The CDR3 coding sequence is TGTGCCAGCAGCGTAGGGACAGGGGTCGAAAAACTGTTTTTT. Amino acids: CASSVGTGVEKLFF.